Following are 29 T cell receptor beta chains from one sample sequenced in a study of a mutant IDH1 vaccine in newly diagnosed glioma. Method: immunoSEQ multiplex PCR; TCRdb's copy keeps in-frame clones and lacks some. This table has about 56,000 clones, about nine tenths appearing once. These receptors have no identified antigens. Time point in this sample: week 35, safety follow-up. Vaccination comprised doses that each held 300 ug of mutant IDH1 20-mer peptide, plus topical imiquimod. This material consisted of PBMCs, taken from a glioma patient whose treatment included an IDH1 peptide vaccine. The origin of the receptors is a middle-aged man with glioma.

The chain carries TRBV4-3 and TRBJ1-5; D is ambiguous. In germline, CDR1 is LGHNA, CDR2 YSLEER. The germline V and J ends were trimmed by 0 bases and 8 bases, with 11 bases remaining between them. This CDR3 contains 14 residues. CDR3 loop: CASSQDWTAEPQHF. The CDR3 DNA reads TGCGCCAGCAGCCAAGATTGGACGGCGGAGCCCCAGCATTTT.

The rearrangement uses TRBV18 and TRBJ2-2; 8 bases are a match to TRBD1. The CDR3 totals 17 residues. In germline, CDR1 is KGHSH, CDR2 LQKENI. V dropped 2 bases and J dropped 5; count of bases not matched to a gene: 10. The CDR3 sequence: CASSPLGRTGRTGELFF. The CDR3 bases are TGTGCCAGCTCACCATTAGGGAGGACAGGGCGGACCGGGGAGCTGTTTTTT.

This clone was observed once. The chain has TRBV6-6 and TRBJ2-5; D perhaps matches TRBD2 (6 bases). Germline V lookup: CDR1 MNHNY, CDR2 SVGAGI (reference sequence). V gave up 4 bases and J gave up 6 bases, with 12 bases separating them. CDR3 length equals 13 residues. The CDR3 coding sequence is TGTGCCAGCAGTTTGGGGGGTGCCCAGACCCAGTACTTC. Protein product: CASSLGGAQTQYF.

The table lists this clone with a few counts. The chain combines TRBV7-2 with TRBJ2-7; D gene unclear. The CDR3 runs to 14 residues. V was pared by 2 bases and J by 1 base, with 9 bases between. The germline V gene encodes CDR1 SGHTA and CDR2 FQGNSA. CDR3 nucleotide sequence: TGTGCCAGCAGCTTATCGTGGGGATCCTACGAGCAGTACTTC. Protein: CASSLSWGSYEQYF.

The CDR3 is CASSLEDTQYF. The CDR3 nucleotides read TGTGCCAGCAGCTTAGAAGATACGCAGTATTTT. The chain carries TRBV7-6 and TRBJ2-3; D is ambiguous. This CDR3 has 11 amino acids. The V gene lost 1 base and the J gene lost 5 bases, with 1 base spanning the gap. Germline V CDR1 and CDR2: SGHVS, FNYEAQ.

The count of this clone is one. The chain is built from TRBV5-1 and TRBJ2-3, with 11 nucleotides matching TRBD2. V lost 3 bases, J lost 1 base, and 10 bases stayed unmatched. CDR1 SGHRS and CDR2 YFSETQ come from the germline V gene. The CDR3 has 18 residues. The CDR3 nucleotides read TGCGCCAGCAGCTGGCCATTAGCGGGAGGGCGGGGCACAGATACGCAGTATTTT. It codes for CASSWPLAGGRGTDTQYF.

Sample share makes this clone medium-sized (0.01 to 0.1%). The germline gene is not matched at one end of the junction; a read error may be the cause. The chain couples TRBV7-7 to TRBJ1-1; no definite D call. The CDR3 length is 13 residues. Germline CDR1 and CDR2: SSHAT and FNYEAQ (reference sequence). In DNA form, the CDR3 reads TGTGCTAGCAGCTTATACGAGAACACTGAAGCTTTCTTT. It encodes CASSLYENTEAFF.

The rearrangement links TRBV5-1 to TRBJ2-7, with D perhaps matching TRBD2 (5 bases). V lost 4 bases and J lost 1, with 12 bases in between. Germline CDR1 SGHRS, CDR2 YFSETQ. This CDR3 comprises 14 residues. CDR3 DNA sequence: TGCGCCAGCAGCAGGACGGGGTCATCCTACGAGCAGTACTTC. This codes for CASSRTGSSYEQYF.

V gene TRBV7-3 combines with J gene TRBJ1-1, with D unresolved. The germline V gene has CDR1 SGHTA and CDR2 FQGTGA. V lost 0 bases, J lost 0 bases, and 2 bases lay in between. CDR3 length equals 13 residues. In DNA, the CDR3 is TGTGCCAGCAGCTTAACGGTGAACACTGAAGCTTTCTTT. Its translation: CASSLTVNTEAFF. The full variable domain, in which reference TRBV7-3 and TRBJ1-1 provide the parts outside the CDR3, is GAGVSQTPSNKVTEKGKYVELRCDPISGHTALYWYRQSLGQGPEFLIYFQGTGAADDSGLPNDRFFAVRPEGSVSTLKIQRTERGDSAVYLCASSLTVNTEAFFGQGTRLTVV.

The chain combines TRBV7-6 with TRBJ2-7, with 7 nucleotides matching TRBD2. V trimming: 1 base; J trimming: 5 bases; junction bases outside the gene matches: 17. Per the germline V gene, CDR1 is SGHVS and CDR2 is FNYEAQ. The CDR3 covers 18 residues. CDR3 amino acids: CASSLGLPGGGPTNEQYF. CDR3 in DNA: TGTGCCAGCAGCTTAGGGTTGCCGGGAGGCGGGCCGACCAACGAGCAGTACTTC.

The V gene is TRBV12-5, the J gene TRBJ2-3; 10 bases are a match to TRBD1. This CDR3 is 16 amino acids long. Germline V gene data show CDR1 as LGHNT and CDR2 as FRNRAP. V shed 4 bases, J shed 3 bases, and the junction held 7 bases outside the gene matches. The chain's CDR3 is CASGWTGTGETDTQYF. Here the CDR3 DNA reads TGTGCTAGTGGTTGGACCGGGACAGGGGAGACAGATACGCAGTATTTT.

CDR3 DNA sequence: TGTGCCAGCAGCCGGGGGGGGGATGAAAAACTGTTTTTT. This gives the protein CASSRGGDEKLFF. This sequence joins TRBV28 and TRBJ1-4; weak D call: TRBD1 (5 bases). CDR1 and CDR2 from the germline V gene are MDHEN and SYDVKM. The CDR3 sequence is 13 residues long. V lost 6 bases and J lost 6, with 11 bases in between.

This clone was seen more than once but under ten times. CDR3 residues: CASTLSRNNQPQHF. The DNA for the CDR3 is TGTGCCAGCACCCTATCACGAAACAATCAGCCCCAGCATTTT. The genes are TRBV2 and TRBJ1-5; D is uncertain. Germline V gene sequence: CDR1 SNHLY, CDR2 FYNNEI. V lost 7 bases to trimming and J lost 3 bases, with 13 bases between them. This CDR3 has 14 amino acids. Full variable domain (missing parts from reference TRBV2 and TRBJ1-5): EPEVTQTPSHQVTQMGQEVILRCVPISNHLYFYWYRQILGQKVEFLVSFYNNEISEKSEIFDDQFSVERPDGSNFTLKIRSTKLEDSAMYFCASTLSRNNQPQHFGDGTRLSIL.

The rearrangement uses TRBV7-3 and TRBJ2-7; D is possibly TRBD2 (5 bases). V shed 9 bases and J shed 2 bases, with 11 bases lying between them. The germline CDR1 and CDR2 sequences are SGHTA and FQGTGA. The CDR3 sequence is 12 residues long. This CDR3 reads CASSDFTYEQYF. The CDR3 region has the DNA TGTGCCAGTAGCGACTTCACCTACGAGCAGTACTTC.

By its share, this clone is medium-sized (0.01 to 0.1%). The chain joins TRBV7-9 to TRBJ1-1, with D unclear. The V end lost 3 bases, the J end lost 11 bases, and 7 bases lay between the germline ends. There are 10 residues in the CDR3. The V gene's germline CDR1 is SEHNR and CDR2 FQNEAQ (reference sequence). CDR3 region: CASSLEMAFF. The CDR3 DNA follows: TGTGCCAGCAGCTTGGAAATGGCTTTCTTT.

This chain links TRBV10-3 with TRBJ1-6, with D tentatively TRBD1 (5 bases). CDR1 is ENHRY and CDR2 is SYGVKD in the germline V gene. The CDR3 runs 13 residues. V gave up 8 bases and J gave up 5 bases, with 10 bases separating them. CDR3: CAIGGGNNSPLHF. CDR3 nucleotide sequence: TGTGCCATCGGTGGGGGAAATAATTCACCCCTCCACTTT.

Only one count was recorded for this clone. The chain has TRBV20-1 and TRBJ2-7; no clear D. The V end was cut by 6 bases, the J end by 4 bases, with 10 bases between. CDR3 size: 11 residues. Germline values: CDR1 DFQATT, CDR2 SNEGSKA (reference sequence). The CDR3 DNA is TGCAGTGCCCAGTCCCTTTACGAGCAGTACTTC. Amino acid sequence: CSAQSLYEQYF.

The V call is TRBV7-2, the J call TRBJ2-4, with 12 bases aligning to TRBD1. Per the germline V gene, CDR1 is SGHTA and CDR2 is FQGNSA. Trimming removed 5 bases from V and 8 bases from J; junction bases left unmatched: 4. There are 14 residues in the CDR3. The CDR3 loop is CASSTGTGGDIQYF. As DNA, the CDR3 is TGTGCCAGCAGCACCGGGACAGGGGGCGACATTCAGTACTTC.

The chain has TRBV6-5 and TRBJ2-3, with TRBD2 identical over 8 bases. This CDR3 contains 14 residues. Germline V lookup: CDR1 MNHEY, CDR2 SVGAGI. Unmatched junction bases numbered 3, after V lost 3 bases and J lost 4 bases. This CDR3 reads CASSYSGNADTQYF. The CDR3 DNA is TGTGCCAGCAGTTATAGCGGGAATGCAGATACGCAGTATTTT.

This clone has only a few counts. V and J are TRBV7-8 and TRBJ2-1; 9 nucleotides line up with TRBD2. Germline V lookup: CDR1 SGHVS, CDR2 FQNEAQ. Unmatched junction bases numbered 7, after V lost 1 base and J lost 0 bases. CDR3 length equals 18 residues. The CDR3 DNA is TGTGCCAGCAGCTTAGGTTGGAGACTAGCGGCCTCCTACAATGAGCAGTTCTTC. Protein product: CASSLGWRLAASYNEQFF.

The chain combines TRBV27 with TRBJ1-5, with D perhaps TRBD1 (5 bases). The CDR3 is 15 amino acids. Between the trimmed V and J ends, which lost 3 bases and 4 bases, there was a span of 13 bases. Germline CDR1 is MNHEY and CDR2 is SMNVEV (reference sequence). CDR3 nucleotide sequence: TGTGCCAGCAGTTTTCAGTTCCGGGGGAATCAGCCCCAGCATTTT. Protein: CASSFQFRGNQPQHF.

The rearrangement uses TRBV23-1 and TRBJ2-5, with TRBD1 as a possible D gene (6 bases). TRBV23-1 is recorded as an ORF, its role being uncertain. The CDR3 totals 17 residues. The V and J ends lost 0 bases and 4 bases respectively, with 18 bases between them. Here the CDR3 reads CASSQSIIPRDIETQYF. CDR3 coding DNA: TGCGCCAGCAGTCAATCGATTATACCCCGGGACATAGAGACCCAGTACTTC.

The DNA of the CDR3 is TGCGCCAGCAGGGGCGAGCAGTACTTC. Translated: CASRGEQYF. The V call is TRBV5-1, the J call TRBJ2-7, with D hard to call. Germline assignment: CDR1 SGHRS and CDR2 YFSETQ. Trimming took off 5 bases at V and 6 bases at J, with 3 bases between the two ends. This CDR3 region has 9 residues.

V is TRBV4-1 and J is TRBJ2-5; the D call may be TRBD1 or TRBD2 (5 bases each). Per germline, CDR1 MGHRA and CDR2 YSYEKL. V lost 6 bases, J lost 1 base, and 6 bases lay in between. The CDR3 runs to 12 residues. In nucleotides, the CDR3 is TGCGCCAGCAGGGGACCCCAAGAGACCCAGTACTTC. Translating it yields CASRGPQETQYF.

The chain couples TRBV28 to TRBJ1-1; D possibly corresponds to TRBD1 (6 bases). Between the trimmed V and J ends, which lost 8 bases and 6 bases, there was a span of 10 bases. This CDR3 contains 11 residues. The V gene's germline CDR1 is MDHEN and CDR2 SYDVKM. CDR3 nucleotides: TGTGCCAGCGAGGGGGGACCTGAAGCTTTCTTT. Translation: CASEGGPEAFF.

The chain uses TRBV9 and TRBJ2-7; 7 nucleotides line up with TRBD2. The junction had 9 bases not matched to a gene; V was cut back by 0 bases and J by 6 bases. Germline CDR1 SGDLS, CDR2 YYNGEE. This CDR3 is built from 15 residues. The CDR3 region is CASSVGQGGYGEQYF. The CDR3 DNA reads TGTGCCAGCAGCGTAGGGCAGGGAGGGTATGGCGAGCAGTACTTC.

The J gene is TRBJ2-7, the V gene TRBV18; perhaps TRBD1 as D (6 bases). The CDR3 consists of 13 residues. V was trimmed by 0 bases and J by 3 bases, leaving 6 bases between them. Germline V gene sequence: CDR1 KGHSH, CDR2 LQKENI. This chain's CDR3 is CASSPPQGYEQYF. The CDR3 DNA is TGTGCCAGCTCACCACCACAGGGCTACGAGCAGTACTTC. Full variable domain (rest looked up from reference TRBV18 and TRBJ2-7): NAGVMQNPRHLVRRRGQEARLRCSPMKGHSHVYWYRQLPEEGLKFMVYLQKENIIDESGMPKERFSAEFPKEGPSILRIQQVVRGDSAAYFCASSPPQGYEQYFGPGTRLTVT.

The chain uses TRBV5-8 and TRBJ2-1; 8 bases line up with TRBD1. CDR1 and CDR2 from the germline V gene are SGHTS and YDEGEE. The CDR3 extends over 16 amino acids. V was clipped by 6 bases and J by 0 bases; unmatched bases: 8. CDR3 residues: CASTLNRGTSYNEQFF. CDR3 DNA: TGTGCCAGCACGCTAAACAGGGGGACCTCCTACAATGAGCAGTTCTTC. The variable domain in full, with the rest retrieved from reference TRBV5-8 and TRBJ2-1, is EAGVTQSPTHLIKTRGQQATLRCSPISGHTSVYWYQQALGLGLQFLLWYDEGEERNRGNFPPRFSGRQFPNYSSELNVNALELEDSALYLCASTLNRGTSYNEQFFGPGTRLTVL.

This chain connects TRBV7-2 to TRBJ1-3; no reliable D call. The germline V gene encodes CDR1 SGHTA and CDR2 FQGNSA. The V and J ends lost 1 base and 0 bases respectively, with 10 bases between them. This CDR3 contains 16 residues. The CDR3 sequence: CASSLVSVPSGNTIYF. The CDR3, as DNA: TGTGCCAGCAGCTTAGTGTCAGTTCCCTCTGGAAACACCATATATTTT.